These 29 T cell receptor beta chains were all obtained from the same sample, sequenced in a study of neurological immune-mediated disorders. TCRdb redid the calling of the 5' RACE reads with MiXCR, one entry per CDR3 protein. Among about 70,000 distinct CDR3 sequences listed, 2.5% to 4% were seen once. Source material: PBMCs. The origin of the receptors is a woman between 45 and 60 years old with multiple sclerosis.

With respect to this clonotype: A much more abundant neighbour one base away suggests this may be a read error. This rearrangement joins TRBV7-2 to TRBJ1-1, with D possibly TRBD1 on 5 matching bases. CDR1 and CDR2 (germline): SGHTA, FQGNSA. This CDR3 spans 13 amino acids. Trimming removed 8 bases at V and 5 bases at J, with 15 bases between. CDR3 region: CASYVRGWTEAFF. The CDR3 nucleotides are TGTGCCAGCTACGTTCGGGGCTGGACTGAAGCTTTCTTT.

This chain joins TRBV19 and TRBJ1-5, with D unclear. CDR3 length: 13 amino acids. CDR1 LNHDA and CDR2 SQIVND come from the germline V gene (reference sequence). The germline V and J ends were trimmed by 5 bases and 9 bases, with 14 bases remaining between them. The CDR3 here is CASSEDVEGPQHF. CDR3 in DNA: TGTGCCAGTAGTGAGGACGTCGAGGGGCCCCAGCATTTT. Together with reference TRBV19 and TRBJ1-5, the CDR3 gives the full variable domain: DGGITQSPKYLFRKEGQNVTLSCEQNLNHDAMYWYRQDPGQGLRLIYYSQIVNDFQKGDIAEGYSVSREKKESFPLTVTSAQKNPTAFYLCASSEDVEGPQHFGDGTRLSIL.

Ten or more counts support this clonotype. V usage is TRBV11-2 and J usage is TRBJ2-1; the match to TRBD2 covers 9 bases. The ends lost 0 bases at V and 0 bases at J; junction bases unmatched: 3. CDR1 SGHAT and CDR2 FQNNGV come from the germline V gene. CDR3 length equals 17 residues. DNA of the CDR3: TGTGCCAGCAGCTTAGATTTTAGCGGGAGCTCCTACAATGAGCAGTTCTTC. Its translation is CASSLDFSGSSYNEQFF.

This clonotype appeared many times. The chain carries TRBV29-1 and TRBJ2-5, with a tentative D call TRBD2 (6 bases). CDR3 length: 13 amino acids. Germline-derived CDR1 and CDR2 are SQVTM and ANQGSEA. Trimming took 8 bases from V and 4 from J, leaving 17 bases between them. For the CDR3, the DNA is TGCAGCCTAGAACGGGGGTTGGGAGAGACCCAGTACTTC. Protein product: CSLERGLGETQYF.

This clonotype has ten or more counts. The V and J genes are TRBV5-5 and TRBJ2-7, with D hard to call. The CDR3 is 12 amino acids. Germline lookup yields CDR1 SGHKS and CDR2 YYEKEE (reference sequence). V gave up 2 bases and J gave up 0 bases, with 3 bases separating them. CDR3: CASSLSSYEQYF. CDR3 in DNA: TGTGCCAGCAGCTTAAGCTCCTACGAGCAGTACTTC.

The chain links TRBV11-3 to TRBJ2-2; D might be TRBD1 (6 bases). Germline loops: CDR1 SGHNT, CDR2 YENEEA. Between the trimmed V and J ends, which lost 4 bases and 2 bases, there was a span of 11 bases. This CDR3 is built from 15 residues. The CDR3 sequence: CASSSRTANTGELFF. DNA of the CDR3: TGTGCCAGCAGCTCGCGGACAGCTAACACCGGGGAGCTGTTTTTT. The variable domain in full, completed from reference TRBV11-3 and TRBJ2-2, reads EAGVVQSPRYKIIEKKQPVAFWCNPISGHNTLYWYLQNLGQGPELLIRYENEEAVDDSQLPKDRFSAERLKGVDSTLKIQPAELGDSAVYLCASSSRTANTGELFFGEGSRLTVL.

This clonotype turned up a few times. This may arise from a read error, as a much more abundant clone is one base away. V is TRBV29-1 and J is TRBJ1-1; no firm D call. This CDR3 contains 15 residues. CDR1 SQVTM and CDR2 ANQGSEA come from the germline V gene. V dropped 5 bases and J dropped 1 base, with 17 bases sitting between them. As DNA, the CDR3 is TGCAGCGTTCCGATGGAGAGCGTCCAGAACACTGAAGCTTTCTTT. This encodes CSVPMESVQNTEAFF. Drawing the rest from reference TRBV29-1 and TRBJ1-1, the complete variable domain is SAVISQKPSRDICQRGTSLTIQCQVDSQVTMMFWYRQQPGQSLTLIATANQGSEATYESGFVIDKFPISRPNLTFSTLTVSNMSPEDSSIYLCSVPMESVQNTEAFFGQGTRLTVV.

This rearrangement joins TRBV4-3 to TRBJ1-1, with unresolved D. Germline CDR1 and CDR2: LGHNA and YSLEER. The CDR3 extends over 14 amino acids. V lost 2 bases, J lost 3 bases, and 10 bases lay in between. CDR3 protein: CASSQTIRDTEAFF. CDR3 DNA sequence: TGCGCCAGCAGCCAAACAATCCGGGACACTGAAGCTTTCTTT.

This clonotype was seen repeatedly, ten times or more. The gene calls are TRBV20-1 and TRBJ1-1, with a weak D call TRBD1 (5 bases). The germline gives CDR1 DFQATT, CDR2 SNEGSKA (reference sequence). V lost 1 base to trimming and J lost 3 bases, with 9 bases between them. This CDR3 is 13 amino acids long. CDR3 loop: CSARGPGDTEAFF. The CDR3 DNA reads TGCAGTGCTAGAGGGCCGGGGGACACTGAAGCTTTCTTT.

Ten or more counts support this clonotype. The chain employs TRBV28 and TRBJ2-7; 16 nucleotides agree with TRBD2. Per the germline V gene, CDR1 is MDHEN and CDR2 is SYDVKM. V was clipped by 7 bases and J by 11 bases; unmatched bases: 14. The CDR3 runs to 16 residues. CDR3 loop: CASNSPSGTSGRAKYF. In nucleotides, the CDR3 is TGTGCCAGCAATTCGCCAAGCGGGACTAGCGGGAGGGCGAAGTACTTC.

With regard to this clonotype: This could be a read error, since a much larger clone is one nucleotide away. This chain joins TRBV20-1 and TRBJ1-2; D not certain. CDR1 and CDR2 (germline): DFQATT, SNEGSKA (reference sequence). CDR3 size: 12 residues. The V end lost 0 bases, the J end lost 14 bases, and 16 bases lay between the germline ends. The CDR3 sequence is CSAREAVMAKTF. The CDR3 DNA follows: TGCAGTGCTAGAGAAGCAGTTATGGCTAAAACCTTC.

This clonotype was counted many times. V usage is TRBV4-2 and J usage is TRBJ2-1; TRBD2 aligns across 11 bases. Germline lookup yields CDR1 LGHNA and CDR2 YNFKEQ. The CDR3 runs 19 residues. V gave up 0 bases and J gave up 7 bases; unmatched junction bases: 14. The CDR3 spells CASSQDTSSGGATQNEQFF. The CDR3 DNA follows: TGTGCCAGCAGCCAAGATACGAGTAGCGGGGGGGCCACGCAGAATGAGCAGTTCTTC.

At least ten counts were recorded for this clonotype. The chain links TRBV12-3 or TRBV12-4 to TRBJ1-4; possible D gene TRBD1, 6 bases. The length of the CDR3 is 14 residues. V was trimmed by 6 bases and J by 6 bases, leaving 14 bases between them. The CDR3 DNA follows: TGTGCCAGCAGCCTCACAGGGAGGGATGAAAAACTGTTTTTT. Amino acids: CASSLTGRDEKLFF.

This clonotype has ten or more counts. This chain links TRBV29-1 with TRBJ1-1; a weak D match, TRBD1 (6 bases). The CDR3 extends over 12 amino acids. The germline gives CDR1 SQVTM, CDR2 ANQGSEA. V lost 4 bases to trimming and J lost 10 bases, with 16 bases between them. CDR3 nucleotide sequence: TGCAGCGTTGTTTACTGGGACATGGGAGCTTTCTTT. Residues: CSVVYWDMGAFF. Full variable domain (missing parts from reference TRBV29-1 and TRBJ1-1): SAVISQKPSRDICQRGTSLTIQCQVDSQVTMMFWYRQQPGQSLTLIATANQGSEATYESGFVIDKFPISRPNLTFSTLTVSNMSPEDSSIYLCSVVYWDMGAFFGQGTRLTVV.

The table lists this clonotype with many counts. The rearrangement uses TRBV20-1 and TRBJ1-5; TRBD1 is a possible D gene (5 bases). The V and J ends lost 6 bases and 2 bases respectively, with 8 bases between them. The CDR3 sequence is 12 residues long. In germline, CDR1 is DFQATT, CDR2 SNEGSKA (reference sequence). The CDR3 DNA reads TGCAGTGCCTCCAGGGGCAATCAGCCCCAGCATTTT. Amino acid sequence: CSASRGNQPQHF.

Many counts were recorded for this clonotype. The chain joins TRBV29-1 to TRBJ2-3; 13 bases fit TRBD2. V was pared by 6 bases and J by 1 base, with 10 bases of the junction left unmatched. The CDR3 sequence is 17 residues long. The germline gives CDR1 SQVTM, CDR2 ANQGSEA. The CDR3 bases are TGCAGCGTGACGGGACTAGCGGGACCCGCAGGCACAGATACGCAGTATTTT. As protein: CSVTGLAGPAGTDTQYF.

This clonotype was found many times. V gene TRBV7-9 combines with J gene TRBJ2-3; D is possibly TRBD2 (5 bases). Between the trimmed V and J ends, which lost 1 base and 6 bases, there was a span of 8 bases. Germline V gives CDR1 SEHNR, CDR2 FQNEAQ (reference sequence). CDR3 length: 13 amino acids. The CDR3 coding sequence is TGTGCCAGCAGCTTAGTTGGGGAGGATACGCAGTATTTT. This encodes CASSLVGEDTQYF.

Many counts were recorded for this clonotype. The CDR3 region is CASSHGVVAGKRGTNTQYF. CDR3 bases: TGTGCCAGCAGCCACGGGGTCGTAGCGGGGAAGAGGGGAACAAATACGCAGTATTTT. The chain couples TRBV7-2 to TRBJ2-3; TRBD2 matches at 8 bases. Germline-derived CDR1 and CDR2 are SGHTA and FQGNSA. This CDR3 contains 19 residues. With 5 bases clipped from V and 7 bases from J, the junction kept 23 bases outside the gene matches.

This clonotype was picked up many times. V usage is TRBV20-1 and J usage is TRBJ1-6, with 7 bases identical to TRBD1. Germline V gene data show CDR1 as DFQATT and CDR2 as SNEGSKA (reference sequence). The V and J ends lost 6 bases and 7 bases, in that order; junction bases with no gene match: 9. This CDR3 contains 14 residues. This CDR3 is CSAKTDRQNSPLHF. The CDR3, as DNA: TGCAGTGCCAAGACGGACAGGCAGAATTCACCCCTCCACTTT.

At least ten counts were recorded for this clonotype. This CDR3 is CASSFQGGDSPLHF. The CDR3 DNA sequence: TGCGCCAGCAGCTTTCAGGGTGGAGATTCACCCCTCCACTTT. V gene TRBV5-1 combines with J gene TRBJ1-6, with D possibly being TRBD1 (5 bases). CDR1 and CDR2 from the germline V gene are SGHRS and YFSETQ. The ends were cut back, 2 bases at V and 8 bases at J, with 11 bases in the middle. The CDR3 has 14 amino acids.

This clonotype appeared many times. The rearrangement uses TRBV20-1 and TRBJ1-1; D gene unclear. Looked up from germline, CDR1 is DFQATT and CDR2 is SNEGSKA (reference sequence). V shed 8 bases and J shed 1 base, with 11 bases lying between them. This CDR3 has 12 residues. CDR3 DNA sequence: TGCAGTATGGCAACTAGGAACACTGAAGCTTTCTTT. The encoded protein is CSMATRNTEAFF.

This clonotype was observed many times. The chain uses TRBV7-6 and TRBJ2-5; 7 bases line up with TRBD1. The CDR3 has 18 residues. With V trimmed by 2 bases and J by 9 bases, 21 bases remained unmatched. Germline V gene data show CDR1 as SGHVS and CDR2 as FNYEAQ. The CDR3 loop reads CASSLSGTTTLKGGAQYF. In nucleotides, the CDR3 is TGTGCCAGCAGCTTATCAGGGACAACAACCCTAAAAGGGGGCGCCCAGTACTTC.

This clonotype was counted ten times or more. The chain carries TRBV5-6 and TRBJ2-7; TRBD2 is a possible D gene (6 bases). This CDR3 region has 14 residues. Germline values: CDR1 SGHDT, CDR2 YYEEEE. The ends were cut back, 4 bases at V and 4 bases at J, with 15 bases in the middle. CDR3 protein: CASSAGRGSYEQYF. The CDR3 DNA reads TGTGCCAGCAGCGCGGGACGTGGATCATACGAGCAGTACTTC.

This clonotype has a count of ten or more. This chain joins TRBV6-2 or TRBV6-3 and TRBJ2-7; TRBD1 matches at 7 bases. Germline V gives CDR1 MNHEY, CDR2 SVGEGT. The CDR3 consists of 14 residues. V shed 5 bases and J 1 base; nucleotides not matched to a gene: 5. The CDR3 reads CASSRWDRSYEQYF. In nucleotides, the CDR3 is TGTGCCAGCAGTCGGTGGGACAGATCCTACGAGCAGTACTTC.

The gene calls are TRBV11-2 and TRBJ2-7; a possible D gene is TRBD2 (6 bases). The V end lost 4 bases, the J end lost 2 bases, and 12 bases lay between the germline ends. The CDR3 runs to 14 residues. Germline CDR1 reads SGHAT; CDR2 reads FQNNGV. The CDR3 here is CASSSLTGAYEQYF. The CDR3 region has the DNA TGTGCCAGCAGCTCTTTGACGGGGGCCTACGAGCAGTACTTC.

At least ten counts were recorded for this clonotype. The V gene is TRBV29-1, the J gene TRBJ2-5, with a weak D call TRBD1 (6 bases). The germline V gene has CDR1 SQVTM and CDR2 ANQGSEA. This CDR3 contains 12 residues. Trimming removed 8 bases at V and 2 bases at J, with 12 bases between. The DNA for the CDR3 is TGCAGCTCCTGGACAGAGCAAGAGACCCAGTACTTC. Its translation is CSSWTEQETQYF.

The sample holds many counts of this clonotype. The chain carries TRBV3-1 and TRBJ1-1; D remains ambiguous. Germline values: CDR1 LGHDT, CDR2 YNNKEL (reference sequence). The CDR3 loop spans 13 amino acids. Trimming shortened V by 4 bases and J by 5 bases, and 11 bases separated the two germline ends. CDR3 in DNA: TGTGCCAGCAGCCTCATAGACGGGACTGAAGCTTTCTTT. This gives the protein CASSLIDGTEAFF.

Many counts were recorded for this clonotype. The rearrangement joins TRBV7-8 to TRBJ2-5; D possibly uses TRBD1 or TRBD2 (5 bases each). The CDR3 runs 14 residues. Trimming shortened V by 2 bases and J by 3 bases, and 10 bases separated the two germline ends. CDR1 SGHVS and CDR2 FQNEAQ come from the germline V gene. The CDR3 DNA follows: TGTGCCAGCAGCTTAAGGCAGGGAGAAGAGACCCAGTACTTC. Encoded protein: CASSLRQGEETQYF.

In its sample, this clonotype was seen many times. The chain recombines TRBV20-1 with TRBJ2-7; D is unresolved. The germline V gene has CDR1 DFQATT and CDR2 SNEGSKA (reference sequence). Trimming removed 3 bases from V and 0 bases from J, with 6 bases in between. This CDR3 is built from 12 residues. CDR3 protein: CSARGSSYEQYF. CDR3 DNA: TGCAGTGCTAGGGGGTCCTCCTACGAGCAGTACTTC.